This T cell receptor beta chain derives from a study of cytomegalovirus exposure and HLA in healthy donors listed by TCRdb under 2017. Turning to the overall study: An earlier analysis of several hundred of the donors reported under 300 Gb of sequence data and 100 million to 120 million unique TCR beta sequences obtained from about 179 million T cells. Genome-wide SNP genotypes for about 55% of the 666 donors were used in a later genetic analysis, which treated that subset as a discovery cohort. Across 398 genotyped donors of the cohort, an average of approximately 240,000 unique TCR beta nucleotide sequences per donor were sequenced, and 15% to 20% of those sequences were non-productive. Because of strong linkage in the cohort, five DR-DQ haplotypes were treated as single units for association and clustering. The study aimed to test whether signatures of past pathogen exposure could be identified by cataloging public T cell receptors. To predict cytomegalovirus infection status, the study brought together high-throughput TCR immunosequencing, statistical association of individual TCRs with disease status, and machine learning. The number of donors typed differed by locus, with roughly 629-640 for A, B, C, DRB1 and DQB1, more than 500 for DQA1, 600 to 610 for DPA1, and approximately 470 for DPB1. Class I and class II HLA loci were covered by the typing at four-digit resolution. Alongside the repertoire data, information on donor age, sex, ethnicity and CMV serostatus was compiled. Of the roughly 400 genotyped donors, approximately 83% fell in the genetic ancestry cluster associated with self-reported Caucasian donors. Rather than drawing on any new phenotypic data, the later analysis identified candidate immune exposures from TCR beta sequences and the way those sequences occurred across donors. The study used immunosequencing to profile the T cell repertoires of some 600 subjects and linked those repertoires to cytomegalovirus serostatus. Every repertoire in the discovery cohort had been generated on one and the same sequencing platform. An earlier analysis of some 500 of the donors applied high-throughput TCR beta sequencing to assess whether each TCR beta V gene segment acted as functional or pseudogenic. In addition to the first cohort of roughly 700 subjects, a separate validation cohort of around 110 different subjects was used. Approximately 300 gigabases of sequencing data and approximately 93 million unique TCR sequences were included in an early release covering under 650 HLA-typed donors. To study patterns of TCR occurrence, a later analysis re-analyzed previously published TCR beta repertoires from around 700 donors and added high-resolution HLA genotyping.

The CDR3 has 13 amino acids, counting the end cysteine and phenylalanine. Only CDR3 DNA remains: 39 bases, in frame from the first base. From a lookup of the germline V gene, CDR1 and CDR2 are MDHEN and SYDVKM. V was cut back by 1 base and J by 9 bases, leaving a gap of 10 bases between them. The library was generated by the immunoSEQ multiplex PCR assay. For the multiplex PCR, a mixture combining 60 forward primers for TCR Vbeta segments and 13 reverse primers for TCR Jbeta segments was used. The CDR3 region of rearranged TCR beta genes was amplified from genomic DNA with a multiplex PCR assay. Amplified TCR beta libraries were sequenced as 87-base-pair reads on the Illumina HiSeq System. The study's processing was this. In a later analysis, about 80 million unique TCR beta chains were counted across the 650 to 700 repertoires, and about 10 million of these chains were shared by at least two donors. A nearest-neighbor algorithm error-corrected the raw reads and collapsed the reads into unique sequences, merging closely related sequences to remove PCR and sequencing errors. CDR3 sequences were aligned to IMGT reference sequences to assign V, D and J gene segments. Each retained sequence needed at least a six-nucleotide match to both a V gene segment and a J gene segment. Rearrangements were classified as productive when the CDR3 lacked stop codons and remained in frame with V and J, and all other rearrangements were classified as non-productive. CDR3 was defined by IMGT convention, running from the second conserved V-encoded cysteine to the conserved J-encoded phenylalanine. Sequences without an unambiguous match to a single V gene segment were excluded from the earlier analysis of about 600 of the donors. An earlier analysis of a few hundred of the donors called V segments functional above 56.7% productive rearrangements and segregating when the between-donor standard deviation exceeded 5%. A statistical classification framework was built for diagnosing cytomegalovirus status from the catalog of TCR beta chain sequences. In a later analysis, TCR nucleotide sequences were compared against IMGT/GENE-DB human TR gene sequences so that V and J genes could be assigned. In a later analysis, CDR3 sequences and most-parsimonious VDJ recombination scenarios were assigned using the TCRdist pipeline. In a later analysis, each TCR beta chain was defined by its CDR3 amino acid sequence together with its V-gene family, and reads without a unique V-gene family were excluded. A later analysis removed 600 or so highly shared, low-generation-probability nucleotide sequences to deal with suspected cross-contamination and a sequencing artifact. In a later analysis, a clonal expansion index for each public chain was calculated from normalized within-repertoire ranks of inferred template counts. In a later analysis, generation probabilities were computed using a VDJ recombination model fitted to out-of-frame rearrangements, and the results were checked against IGoR. A later analysis scored TCR-TCR, TCR-HLA and TCR-CMV co-occurrence with hypergeometric tests, applying a repertoire-size bias correction to TCR pairs. In a later analysis, false discovery rates were estimated by permuting HLA or CMV assignments 20 times. In a later analysis, co-occurring TCRs were grouped with DBSCAN, and TCRdist sequence similarity was added when clustering was performed within HLA-allele-positive subsets. Repertoires with fewer than 30,000 or more than 120,000 public chains were left out of co-occurrence clustering, as were roughly five repertoires with anomalous nucleotide sharing. TCRdb carries this immuneACCESS record with in-frame sequences only. Its versions omit some clonotypes, under half of them owing to an unresolved V gene in the studies checked, with the rest unexplained. That table furnishes V, J and clone size, whereas the DNA furnished D and trimming. The sample table lists some 150,000 clones, roughly 77% of them with a count of one. The ten biggest clones cover roughly 3.6% of the sample.

The cohort consisted of 666 healthy bone marrow donors. All cohort members were sampled while nominally healthy, although unrecorded immune exposures were likely present. Of the 600 to 750 cohort members, more than 250 had a positive CMV serostatus and about 360 had a negative one, while no CMV serostatus was recorded for the donor. Each donor provided a peripheral blood sample, and peripheral blood mononuclear cells were used for TCR beta sequencing. Genomic DNA extraction from the blood cell samples was performed with the Qiagen DNeasy Blood Extraction Kit. Here is what the overall study found, with its caveats: In an earlier analysis of more than 500 of the donors, most TCR beta V segments appeared in productive rearrangements about 87% or about 30% of the time, broadly matching IMGT annotations. In a later analysis, several top co-occurrence clusters were reported to appear linked to parvovirus B19, influenza, CMV and Epstein-Barr virus. A cluster of highly shared sequence variants was judged likely to represent a technical artifact of the sequencing pipeline. A later analysis associated about 17,000 TCR beta sequences with specific HLA alleles at a false discovery rate of 0.05. A later analysis found that HLA-associated TCR beta chains were more clonally expanded and had lower generation probabilities than equally common non-associated chains. Presence/absence analyses assumed roughly uniform sequencing depth across donors, an assumption that may not hold. The authors suggested that the approach could potentially be generalized to other disease states and immunological phenotypes. The classifier was reported to diagnose cytomegalovirus status with high specificity and sensitivity in both the original cohort and the validation cohort. In a later genetic analysis, a missense DCLRE1C variant was associated with V-gene and J-gene trimming of TCR beta chains, and the association was replicated in an independent cohort. Immune exposure information for the cohort was limited to CMV serostatus. Because HLA typing was missing for some donors at each locus, association tests included only the typed subset. In a later analysis, most CMV-associated TCR beta chains were found to appear HLA-restricted, with HLA associations seemingly driven largely by CMV exposure. In vitro tests confirmed that a few of the cytomegalovirus-associated TCR beta chains recognize cytomegalovirus antigens. Some IMGT-functional V segments, including TRBV6-2 and TRBV6-3, could not be distinguished by the 87-base-pair reads and were therefore excluded. Linkage disequilibrium might explain the correlated functional status among segregating V segments, but an unknown experimental factor could not be ruled out. Because counts were too low, some 16 rarely observed V segments, including chromosome 9 orphons, were excluded from the earlier analysis of about 500 of the donors. Compared with the roughly 720-donor mean, donors in an Asian-associated ancestry cluster had fewer N-insertions in productive TCRs, according to a later genetic analysis. The study listed 164 TCR beta chains as associated with cytomegalovirus. A further reported finding was that TCR beta sequences accurately predicted the HLA-A and HLA-B alleles for most subjects in the first cohort. When HLA alleles, especially DR and DQ, strongly co-occurred, TCR associations were difficult to assign to individual alleles. In a later analysis, TCR association rates were found to vary across HLA loci, with the most associated TCRs seen for DRB1 alleles and the fewest for HLA-C alleles. Only TCR beta chains were sequenced in this cohort, and the absence of alpha or paired-chain data limited detectable features. Across donors, most TCR sequences were observed very rarely, whereas some public TCRs were present in many individuals.

With respect to this clone: It lacks a known antigen. No base-level quality is on record; no much larger clone is a single base apart.

This receptor was identified in a human donor in good health. The sample was PBMCs. The receptor chain draws on TRBV28 and TRBJ2-1, and possibly TRBD2, on 7 matching bases. The nucleotides read TGTGCCAGCAGTTTATCGGGGGGCACTGAGCAGTTCTTC. The translation is CASSLSGGTEQFF.